These T cell receptor beta chains were read from a single sample in a study of cytomegalovirus exposure and HLA in healthy donors. The repertoire was sequenced with immunoSEQ multiplex PCR; TCRdb's copy has only in-frame clones and lacks some. The sample has approximately 130,000 clones, around 84% seen once; the top ten hold under 3.5%. Sequenced material: PBMCs. These receptors were obtained from a middle-aged man in good health and CMV-seronegative. CDR3s include the opening cysteine and the closing phenylalanine or tryptophan. D genes are given only for firm matches. Clone sizes are given selectively: once, few, many, or a class where the clone is expanded.

clone size: -
V gene: TRBV28
J gene: TRBJ2-7
D gene: -
CDR3 DNA: TGTGCCAGCAGTTTATACCCAGGGATCTCCTACGAGCAGTACTTC
CDR3 protein: CASSLYPGISYEQYF

clone size: -
V gene: TRBV5-8
J gene: TRBJ2-1
D gene: -
CDR3 DNA: TGTGCCAGCAGCTTTACCGAACGGGAGCAGTTCTTC
CDR3 protein: CASSFTEREQFF

clone size: -
V gene: TRBV5-5
J gene: TRBJ2-7
D gene: TRBD1
CDR3 DNA: TGTGCCAGCAGCTTGGAATGGACAGGGTCTCGTGAGCAGTACTTC
CDR3 protein: CASSLEWTGSREQYF

clone size: -
V gene: TRBV18
J gene: TRBJ1-3
D gene: -
CDR3 DNA: TGTGCCAGCTCATCAAATCCGGTATACTCTGGAAACACCATATATTTT
CDR3 protein: CASSSNPVYSGNTIYF

clone size: -
V gene: TRBV21-1
J gene: TRBJ2-2
D gene: -
CDR3 DNA: TGTGCCAGCAGCAAAGGACTCAGGGGGGCAGGCCCGAACACCGGGGAGCTGTTTTTT
CDR3 protein: CASSKGLRGAGPNTGELFF

clone size: -
V gene: TRBV10-3
J gene: TRBJ1-1
D gene: -
CDR3 DNA: TGTGCCATCAGTGAGCCCTCTTTCGGACTCAAGAACACTGAAGCTTTCTTT
CDR3 protein: CAISEPSFGLKNTEAFF

clone size: -
V gene: TRBV5-6
J gene: TRBJ2-7
D gene: TRBD1
CDR3 DNA: TGTGCCAGCAGCGATACCCTTGCCGGGACAGGGGAGGGTGGGGACTTC
CDR3 protein: CASSDTLAGTGEGGDF

clone size: -
V gene: TRBV30
J gene: TRBJ1-3
D gene: -
CDR3 DNA: TGTGCCTGGAGTAAAACGGTCCAAACCAATTTT
CDR3 protein: CAWSKTVQTNF

clone size: -
V gene: TRBV19
J gene: TRBJ1-5
D gene: TRBD1
CDR3 DNA: TGTGCCAGTAGTACGACAGGGAGAACAAATCAGCCCCAGCATTTT
CDR3 protein: CASSTTGRTNQPQHF

clone size: -
V gene: TRBV25-1
J gene: TRBJ1-2
D gene: TRBD1
CDR3 DNA: TGTGCCAGCGGGACAGAAAAAGGCTATGGCTACACCTTC
CDR3 protein: CASGTEKGYGYTF

clone size: -
V gene: TRBV10-3
J gene: TRBJ2-7
D gene: -
CDR3 DNA: TGTGCCATCAGTGAGTCGACGGGGAGTTCCTACGAGCAGTACTTC
CDR3 protein: CAISESTGSSYEQYF

clone size: few
V gene: TRBV18
J gene: TRBJ1-2
D gene: TRBD1
CDR3 DNA: TGTGCCAGCTCACCCCGACAGGGGGTGGTTGGCTACACCTTC
CDR3 protein: CASSPRQGVVGYTF

clone size: -
V gene: TRBV7-2
J gene: TRBJ2-3
D gene: -
CDR3 DNA: TGTGCCAGCAGCTTCGGGGTAGGAGGCACAGATACGCAGTATTTT
CDR3 protein: CASSFGVGGTDTQYF

clone size: -
V gene: TRBV9
J gene: TRBJ2-3
D gene: TRBD2
CDR3 DNA: TGTGCCAGCAGCCGGACTAGCGTAGATACGCAGTATTTT
CDR3 protein: CASSRTSVDTQYF

clone size: once
V gene: TRBV10-3
J gene: TRBJ2-1
D gene: -
CDR3 DNA: TGTGCCATCAGTGAGTCGGAGGGTCCCCAAGCCCATGGGCAGTTCTTC
CDR3 protein: CAISESEGPQAHGQFF

clone size: -
V gene: TRBV5-1
J gene: TRBJ1-1
D gene: TRBD1
CDR3 DNA: TGCGCCAGCAGCTGGGGACAGGGGGACACTGAAGCTTTCTTT
CDR3 protein: CASSWGQGDTEAFF

clone size: -
V gene: TRBV4-1
J gene: TRBJ2-3
D gene: TRBD2
CDR3 DNA: TGCGCCAGCAGCCAAGAAGCGGGGGTCGCAGATACGCAGTATTTT
CDR3 protein: CASSQEAGVADTQYF

clone size: once
V gene: TRBV5-5
J gene: TRBJ1-5
D gene: -
CDR3 DNA: TGTGCCAGCAGCCGTCGCTTCGGGGATGGCAATCAGCCCCAGCATTTT
CDR3 protein: CASSRRFGDGNQPQHF

clone size: -
V gene: TRBV2
J gene: TRBJ1-3
D gene: -
CDR3 DNA: TGTGCCAGCAGTGCGCCCAGCTCTGGAAACACCATATATTTT
CDR3 protein: CASSAPSSGNTIYF

clone size: -
V gene: TRBV6-1
J gene: TRBJ1-5
D gene: TRBD1
CDR3 DNA: TGTGCCAGCAGTGCCCGACAGGGGGGAGCCCAGCCCCAGCATTTT
CDR3 protein: CASSARQGGAQPQHF

clone size: -
V gene: TRBV11-2
J gene: TRBJ1-1
D gene: -
CDR3 DNA: TGTGCCAGCAGAGGTTGGGGGGGAGGGGACACTGAAGCTTTCTTT
CDR3 protein: CASRGWGGGDTEAFF